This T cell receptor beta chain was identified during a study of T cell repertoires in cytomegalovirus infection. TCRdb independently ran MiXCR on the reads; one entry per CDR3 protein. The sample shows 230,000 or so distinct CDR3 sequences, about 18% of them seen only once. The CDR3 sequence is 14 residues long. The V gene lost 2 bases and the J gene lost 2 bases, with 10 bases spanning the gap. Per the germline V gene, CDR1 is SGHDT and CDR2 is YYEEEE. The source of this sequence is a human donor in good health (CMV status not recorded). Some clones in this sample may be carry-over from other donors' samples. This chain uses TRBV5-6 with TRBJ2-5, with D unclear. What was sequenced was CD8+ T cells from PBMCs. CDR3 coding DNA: TGTGCCAGCAGCTTTGGCGGCCAGCAAGAGACCCAGTACTTC. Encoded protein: CASSFGGQQETQYF.